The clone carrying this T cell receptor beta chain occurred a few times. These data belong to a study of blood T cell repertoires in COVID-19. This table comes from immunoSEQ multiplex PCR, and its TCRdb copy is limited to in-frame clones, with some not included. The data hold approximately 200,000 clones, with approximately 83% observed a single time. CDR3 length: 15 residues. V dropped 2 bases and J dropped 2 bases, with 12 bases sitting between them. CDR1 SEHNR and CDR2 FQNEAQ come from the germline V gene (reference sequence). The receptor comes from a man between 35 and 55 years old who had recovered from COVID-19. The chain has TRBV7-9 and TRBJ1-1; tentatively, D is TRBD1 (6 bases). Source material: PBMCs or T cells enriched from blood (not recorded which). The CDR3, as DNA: TGTGCCAGCAGCTTAATCGGACAGACTAACACTGAAGCTTTCTTT. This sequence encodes CASSLIGQTNTEAFF.